This T cell receptor (beta chain) was sequenced during a study of OX40 agonist ivuxolimab in advanced cancers. Germline CDR1 reads KGHSH; CDR2 reads LQKENI. V shed 2 bases and J shed 4 bases, with 17 bases lying between them. The CDR3 extends over 16 amino acids. Clones were read by immunoSEQ multiplex PCR, and TCRdb kept only the in-frame ones, dropping some. The sample lists approximately 80,000 clones; roughly 85% were seen once. Patients who had autoimmune disease history or got systemic immunosuppression were left out. Sampled blood was obtained at baseline, cycle 4 day 1, and cycle 7 day 1. V gene TRBV18 combines with J gene TRBJ1-2; TRBD1 is a possible D gene (5 bases). The sample here was CD4+ or CD8+ T cells sorted from blood, taken in a trial of the OX40 agonist ivuxolimab. The sequence was obtained from an adult with an advanced solid tumor such as melanoma, head and neck, liver or kidney cancer. CDR3 amino acids: CASSPVAEGGGYGYTF. CDR3 DNA sequence: TGTGCCAGCTCACCAGTGGCGGAAGGCGGGGGCTATGGCTACACCTTC.